A single sample gave rise to the 28 T cell receptor beta chains below, sequenced in a study of shared clonotypes between healthy human individuals. Sequencing was performed with immunoSEQ multiplex PCR; in TCRdb, only in-frame clones are kept and a portion is missing. The sample includes approximately 700,000 clones, around 73% of them seen just once. The sample was memory CD4+ T cells sorted from blood. The sample's subset: CD45RA-negative fraction. The receptors shown here come from a woman between 25 and 40 years old in good health.

This clone was picked up a small number of times. The chain joins TRBV6-5 to TRBJ2-7, with D perhaps matching TRBD1 (6 bases). The CDR3 spans 15 residues. Between the trimmed V and J ends, which lost 5 bases and 1 base, there was a span of 15 bases. Germline assignment: CDR1 MNHEY and CDR2 SVGAGI. CDR3 sequence: CASSLQGDKSYEQYF. The CDR3, as DNA: TGTGCCAGCAGTCTACAGGGAGATAAGTCCTACGAGCAGTACTTC.

The gene calls are TRBV19 and TRBJ2-2; TRBD2 aligns across 10 bases. This CDR3 contains 15 residues. The V and J ends lost 6 bases and 0 bases, in that order; junction bases with no gene match: 1. The germline CDR1 and CDR2 sequences are LNHDA and SQIVND (reference sequence). CDR3 amino acids: CASRTSGTNTGELFF. CDR3 sequence (DNA): TGTGCCAGTAGAACTAGCGGGACGAACACCGGGGAGCTGTTTTTT.

This chain links TRBV12-5 with TRBJ2-7; TRBD1 matches 8 bases. Germline assignment: CDR1 LGHNT and CDR2 FRNRAP. The CDR3 is 17 residues long. J lost 2 bases, V lost 3 bases, and 12 bases had no gene match. The CDR3 reads CASGFDPGTGGTYEQYF. In nucleotides, the CDR3 is TGTGCTAGTGGTTTCGACCCTGGGACAGGTGGGACCTACGAGCAGTACTTC.

This chain uses TRBV5-1 with TRBJ2-1; no firm D call. From germline, CDR1 is SGHRS and CDR2 YFSETQ. Between the trimmed V and J ends, which lost 0 bases and 2 bases, there was a span of 9 bases. This CDR3 region has 15 residues. In nucleotides, the CDR3 is TGCGCCAGCAGCTTGGCCAGCCTGGCCTACAATGAGCAGTTCTTC. It translates to CASSLASLAYNEQFF.

This chain links TRBV5-1 with TRBJ2-1, with TRBD1 matching 12 bases. The length of the CDR3 is 16 residues. V gave up 4 bases and J gave up 3 bases; unmatched junction bases: 5. In germline, CDR1 is SGHRS, CDR2 YFSETQ. CDR3 nucleotides: TGCGCCAGCAGCATAGGGACAGGGGGCGTCTACAATGAGCAGTTCTTC. Translated, it gives CASSIGTGGVYNEQFF.

J is TRBJ2-1 and V is TRBV27; D is uncertain. This CDR3 region has 14 residues. Germline V gene sequence: CDR1 MNHEY, CDR2 SMNVEV (reference sequence). Trimming took off 5 bases at V and 4 bases at J, with 12 bases between the two ends. CDR3 loop: CASSPQLRYNEQFF. CDR3 DNA sequence: TGTGCCAGCAGTCCCCAACTAAGATACAATGAGCAGTTCTTC.

This sequence joins TRBV28 and TRBJ1-1; D is unclear. Trimming cost V 3 bases and J 1 base, with 15 bases left between them. The CDR3 spans 16 residues. Germline CDR1 MDHEN, CDR2 SYDVKM. The CDR3 DNA reads TGTGCCAGCAGTTTGGATGCCAAGGAATGGAACACTGAAGCTTTCTTT. Its protein product is CASSLDAKEWNTEAFF.

This chain links TRBV6-5 with TRBJ2-3; D ambiguous. Germline V gene sequence: CDR1 MNHEY, CDR2 SVGAGI. V was pared by 6 bases and J by 2 bases, with 9 bases between. The CDR3 is 13 amino acids. The CDR3 DNA is TGTGCCAGCAGGATGTCGGTCACAGATACGCAGTATTTT. It codes for CASRMSVTDTQYF.

V usage is TRBV7-8 and J usage is TRBJ2-6; possible D gene TRBD2, 5 bases. Per the germline V gene, CDR1 is SGHVS and CDR2 is FQNEAQ. V gave up 5 bases and J gave up 3 bases, with 17 bases separating them. The CDR3 contains 17 residues. This CDR3 is CASSLNTRGGGANVLTF. Written as DNA, the CDR3 is TGTGCCAGCAGCCTCAATACACGGGGTGGTGGGGCCAACGTCCTGACTTTC.

This chain uses TRBV6-5 with TRBJ2-5; D is tentatively TRBD1 or TRBD2 (5 bases each). CDR1 MNHEY and CDR2 SVGAGI come from the germline V gene. The CDR3 loop spans 16 amino acids. V lost 4 bases, J lost 4 bases, and 19 bases lay in between. CDR3 bases: TGTGCCAGCAGTTCTGGGGGTGTATGGGGTCGAGAGACCCAGTACTTC. Its translation is CASSSGGVWGRETQYF.

This clone was recorded at least ten times. The chain links TRBV30 to TRBJ2-4; 7 bases align to TRBD1. Looked up from germline, CDR1 is GTSNPN and CDR2 is SVGIG (reference sequence). V shed 4 bases, J shed 3 bases, and the junction held 6 bases outside the gene matches. The CDR3 contains 14 residues. CDR3 loop: CAWTTGMGKNIQYF. The DNA for the CDR3 is TGTGCCTGGACGACAGGGATGGGCAAAAACATTCAGTACTTC.

The gene calls are TRBV10-3 and TRBJ2-7; TRBD2 might be the D (5 bases). Germline CDR1 is ENHRY and CDR2 is SYGVKD. This CDR3 is built from 14 residues. Trimming removed 0 bases from V and 5 bases from J, with 11 bases in between. The CDR3 DNA reads as TGTGCCATCAGTGAGTCTGGGAGAACGGACGAGCAGTACTTC. Translation gives CAISESGRTDEQYF.

In this sample, this clone turned up many times. The rearrangement links TRBV10-3 to TRBJ1-1, with 8 bases identical to TRBD1. V lost 2 bases, J lost 4 bases, and 0 bases stayed unmatched. Germline V lookup: CDR1 ENHRY, CDR2 SYGVKD. This CDR3 spans 13 amino acids. In DNA, the CDR3 is TGTGCCATCAGTGAGGGACAGGGCACTGAAGCTTTCTTT. Translated, it gives CAISEGQGTEAFF.

The chain uses TRBV28 and TRBJ1-5, with 10 bases matching TRBD1. This CDR3 is 18 amino acids long. Germline V gene sequence: CDR1 MDHEN, CDR2 SYDVKM. With V trimmed by 4 bases and J by 0 bases, 9 bases remained unmatched. CDR3 region: CASSWDRGLGYSNQPQHF. CDR3 coding DNA: TGTGCCAGCAGTTGGGACAGGGGATTGGGCTATAGCAATCAGCCCCAGCATTTT. Full variable domain (outside the CDR3, taken from reference TRBV28 and TRBJ1-5): DVKVTQSSRYLVKRTGEKVFLECVQDMDHENMFWYRQDPGLGLRLIYFSYDVKMKEKGDIPEGYSVSREKKERFSLILESASTNQTSMYLCASSWDRGLGYSNQPQHFGDGTRLSIL.

The chain combines TRBV18 with TRBJ2-6; 7 bases are a match to TRBD1. Per the germline V gene, CDR1 is KGHSH and CDR2 is LQKENI. CDR3 length equals 19 residues. J gave up 1 base and V 4 bases, and 13 bases lay outside the gene matches. The DNA for the CDR3 is TGTGCCAGCTCACACGCAGGGGGTAAAGGACTGTCTGGGGCCAACGTCCTGACTTTC. This gives the protein CASSHAGGKGLSGANVLTF. Variable domain in full (rest from reference TRBV18 and TRBJ2-6): NAGVMQNPRHLVRRRGQEARLRCSPMKGHSHVYWYRQLPEEGLKFMVYLQKENIIDESGMPKERFSAEFPKEGPSILRIQQVVRGDSAAYFCASSHAGGKGLSGANVLTFGAGSRLTVL.

This clone showed up just a few times. V usage is TRBV18 and J usage is TRBJ2-7, with a possible D match to TRBD2 (5 bases). This CDR3 is built from 17 residues. The V end was cut by 0 bases, the J end by 1 base, with 16 bases between. Germline-derived CDR1 and CDR2 are KGHSH and LQKENI. The CDR3 loop is CASSPPHISAQSYEQYF. In nucleotides, the CDR3 is TGTGCCAGCTCACCACCTCATATTAGCGCCCAATCCTACGAGCAGTACTTC.

There are a few counts of this clone. This sequence joins TRBV10-3 and TRBJ2-3; weak D call: TRBD2 (5 bases). V lost 6 bases, J lost 0 bases, and 13 bases lay in between. The germline V gene has CDR1 ENHRY and CDR2 SYGVKD. This CDR3 has 15 amino acids. As DNA, the CDR3 is TGTGCCATCAGCCAAGCGGTTACTAGCACAGATACGCAGTATTTT. It specifies CAISQAVTSTDTQYF.

The table lists this clone with a count of one. The chain carries TRBV5-1 and TRBJ2-1; D uncertain. The CDR3 totals 16 residues. Germline V lookup: CDR1 SGHRS, CDR2 YFSETQ. Trimming took off 0 bases at V and 2 bases at J, with 12 bases between the two ends. The CDR3 region has the DNA TGCGCCAGCAGCTTGGTAGTCAGCGCTCCCTACAATGAGCAGTTCTTC. Translating gives CASSLVVSAPYNEQFF. Filled out from reference TRBV5-1 and TRBJ2-1, the complete variable domain reads KAGVTQTPRYLIKTRGQQVTLSCSPISGHRSVSWYQQTPGQGLQFLFEYFSETQRNKGNFPGRFSGRQFSNSRSEMNVSTLELGDSALYLCASSLVVSAPYNEQFFGPGTRLTVL.

This chain links TRBV7-2 with TRBJ1-2; 7 nucleotides match TRBD1. This CDR3 has 14 amino acids. CDR1 and CDR2 (germline): SGHTA, FQGNSA. Trimming cost V 5 bases and J 2 bases; bases outside gene matches: 5. DNA of the CDR3: TGTGCCAGCAGCCTACCACAGGGGAACTATGGCTACACCTTC. Translating it yields CASSLPQGNYGYTF.

The chain has TRBV28 and TRBJ2-6; no clear D. V lost 3 bases, J lost 1 base, and 19 bases lay in between. CDR1 and CDR2 (germline): MDHEN, SYDVKM. The CDR3 is made up of 19 amino acids. CDR3 region: CASSFNGRRHQSGANVLTF. The CDR3 bases are TGTGCCAGCAGTTTTAACGGGCGGCGACATCAATCTGGGGCCAACGTCCTGACTTTC.

This chain connects TRBV7-6 to TRBJ2-3; weak D call: TRBD1 (6 bases). V was pared by 6 bases and J by 2 bases, with 15 bases between. This CDR3 comprises 15 residues. Germline-derived CDR1 and CDR2 are SGHVS and FNYEAQ. CDR3 coding DNA: TGTGCCAGCAGGCCTCGGACAGTAAACACAGATACGCAGTATTTT. As protein: CASRPRTVNTDTQYF.

V is TRBV5-1 and J is TRBJ2-1; D is undetermined. CDR3 length equals 14 residues. CDR1 is SGHRS and CDR2 is YFSETQ in the germline V gene. Trimming stripped 4 bases from V and 0 bases from J, with 8 bases between. In nucleotides, the CDR3 is TGCGCCAGCAGCCCGGAAGTCTCCTACAATGAGCAGTTCTTC. Translating it yields CASSPEVSYNEQFF.

This clone was seen more than once but under ten times. V usage is TRBV28 and J usage is TRBJ1-1; D gene uncertain. Germline V gives CDR1 MDHEN, CDR2 SYDVKM. Trimming took off 10 bases at V and 4 bases at J, with 10 bases between the two ends. This CDR3 is 11 amino acids long. The CDR3 DNA is TGTGCCACCAGAATCGCCACTGAAGCTTTCTTT. Its protein product is CATRIATEAFF.

The chain combines TRBV19 with TRBJ1-2; no firm D call. V was shortened by 6 bases and J by 4 bases, with 18 bases between the two germline ends. Germline V CDR1 and CDR2: LNHDA, SQIVND (reference sequence). CDR3 length: 15 residues. The CDR3: CASSTENPWSYGYTF. The CDR3 region has the DNA TGTGCCAGTAGCACAGAGAACCCCTGGAGCTATGGCTACACCTTC.

This clone was detected only once. This rearrangement joins TRBV5-4 to TRBJ2-5, with D unresolved. The germline V gene has CDR1 SGHNT and CDR2 YYREEE (reference sequence). Deletions cut 0 bases from V and 3 bases from J, with 12 bases between. The CDR3 has 15 residues. CDR3 in DNA: TGTGCCAGCAGCTTGGCCGGACGGAATGAAGAGACCCAGTACTTC. Translation gives CASSLAGRNEETQYF.

The chain has TRBV28 and TRBJ2-1, with D possibly being TRBD1 or TRBD2 (5 bases each). Trimming removed 6 bases at V and 2 bases at J, with 14 bases between. The germline CDR1 and CDR2 sequences are MDHEN and SYDVKM. The CDR3 runs 15 residues. The DNA of the CDR3 is TGTGCCAGCAGCCGGGTGGGACGCACCTACAATGAGCAGTTCTTC. Translation: CASSRVGRTYNEQFF.

V is TRBV9 and J is TRBJ1-1; TRBD1 matches 9 bases. Losses at the gene ends were 0 bases for V and 3 bases for J; bases not matched to a gene: 6. Germline V lookup: CDR1 SGDLS, CDR2 YYNGEE. This CDR3 region has 16 residues. The chain's CDR3 is CASSVGGQGRYTEAFF. The CDR3 DNA sequence: TGTGCCAGCAGCGTAGGAGGACAGGGGAGGTACACTGAAGCTTTCTTT.

This clone was picked up a small number of times. This chain links TRBV2 with TRBJ1-1; D ambiguous. The CDR3 runs to 14 residues. Germline V gene lookup returns CDR1 SNHLY and CDR2 FYNNEI. Trimming took off 6 bases at V and 5 bases at J, with 16 bases between the two ends. CDR3 sequence (DNA): TGTGCCAGCAGCGCCCAAGTCTCACCGACTGAAGCTTTCTTT. Its translation is CASSAQVSPTEAFF.